Each of the 16 T cell receptor beta chains below was sequenced from the same sample in a study of T cells in Graves' hyperthyroidism and ophthalmopathy. The CDR3 regions of TCR beta were amplified from RNA transcripts. Initially, a first-round RT-PCR of the TCR CDR3 employed the HTBI primer set. MiXCR, applied by TCRdb to the multiplex PCR reads, yields one record per CDR3 protein. The table records a few hundred thousand distinct CDR3 sequences, less than 20% of them present only once. What was sequenced was blood. These receptors were collected from a man younger than 30 with Graves' ophthalmopathy.

V is TRBV19 and J is TRBJ2-3; 9 nucleotides line up with TRBD2. CDR3 size: 15 residues. Germline V gene lookup returns CDR1 LNHDA and CDR2 SQIVND (reference sequence). J gave up 0 bases and V 5 bases, and 3 bases lay outside the gene matches. The DNA for the CDR3 is TGTGCCAGTAGTCCGGCGGGGGGGAGCACAGATACGCAGTATTTT. It codes for CASSPAGGSTDTQYF.

In this sample, this clonotype turned up many times. The chain has TRBV6-5 and TRBJ2-1; 13 nucleotides line up with TRBD2. The CDR3 runs 17 residues. V lost 0 bases, J lost 6 bases, and 5 bases stayed unmatched. Germline CDR1 reads MNHEY; CDR2 reads SVGAGI. The CDR3 spells CASSYSMGLAGRNEQFF. CDR3 nucleotide sequence: TGTGCCAGCAGTTACTCGATGGGACTAGCGGGGCGCAATGAGCAGTTCTTC.

The rearrangement uses TRBV6-1 and TRBJ1-6; TRBD1 matches 8 bases. V gave up 6 bases and J gave up 5 bases; unmatched junction bases: 9. CDR1 MNHNS and CDR2 SASEGT come from the germline V gene. CDR3 length: 16 amino acids. CDR3 loop: CASRDQTGAHNSPLHF. CDR3 nucleotide sequence: TGTGCCAGCAGGGATCAGACAGGGGCTCATAATTCACCCCTCCACTTT.

Concerning this clonotype itself: Here the CDR3 omits its conserved ending phenylalanine or tryptophan, so a read error is the likely source. The chain recombines TRBV18 with TRBJ1-2; D is possibly TRBD1 (6 bases). This CDR3 has 15 residues. Germline CDR1 is KGHSH and CDR2 is LQKENI. V was clipped by 3 bases and J by 1 base, with 12 bases between them. The CDR3 protein is CASSPQKDSNYGYTL. CDR3 in DNA: TGTGCCAGCTCACCCCAGAAGGACAGTAACTATGGCTACACCCTC.

This clonotype was seen more than once but under ten times. The J gene is TRBJ2-7, the V gene TRBV4-1; the match to TRBD2 covers 7 bases. The CDR3 contains 16 residues. The V gene end was trimmed by 2 bases and the J gene end by 2 bases; junction bases not matched to a gene: 9. Germline V gene data show CDR1 as MGHRA and CDR2 as YSYEKL. The CDR3 nucleotides read TGCGCCAGCAGCCAACCCGTCGGGGGGATCGCCTACGAGCAGTACTTC. It encodes CASSQPVGGIAYEQYF.

About this clonotype itself: A read error may explain this, as a much larger clone is one base away. This chain joins TRBV4-1 and TRBJ1-4; unclear D gene. The germline CDR1 and CDR2 sequences are MGHRA and YSYEKL. The CDR3 loop spans 15 amino acids. As DNA, the CDR3 is TGCGCCAGCAGCCAAGAGGGAGCAACTAATGAAAAACTGGTTTTT. Translating gives CASSQEGATNEKLVF.

In this sample, this clonotype turned up many times. The chain recombines TRBV27 with TRBJ1-2, with D maybe TRBD1 (5 bases). CDR3 length equals 14 residues. The V gene's germline CDR1 is MNHEY and CDR2 SMNVEV (reference sequence). V was clipped by 4 bases and J by 0 bases, with 9 bases between them. CDR3: CASSYGGSNYGYTF. CDR3 nucleotide sequence: TGTGCCAGCAGTTATGGGGGGTCTAACTATGGCTACACCTTC.

Ten or more counts support this clonotype. This chain joins TRBV6-2 or TRBV6-3 and TRBJ1-1; D ambiguous. V dropped 8 bases and J dropped 2 bases, with 9 bases sitting between them. Germline lookup yields CDR1 MNHEY and CDR2 SVGEGT. CDR3 length: 12 residues. The CDR3 sequence is CASASINTEAFF. CDR3 DNA: TGTGCCAGCGCATCTATCAACACTGAAGCTTTCTTT.

This clonotype was seen at least ten times. V and J are TRBV11-2 and TRBJ2-5; D uncertain. CDR3 size: 13 residues. Trimming removed 0 bases from V and 6 bases from J, with 8 bases in between. Germline V gives CDR1 SGHAT, CDR2 FQNNGV. CDR3 region: CASSLENRQTQYF. The CDR3 DNA sequence: TGTGCCAGCAGCTTAGAGAACCGACAGACCCAGTACTTC.

This chain connects TRBV12-3 or TRBV12-4 to TRBJ1-1; 9 bases are a match to TRBD1. Trimming cost V 6 bases and J 5 bases; bases outside gene matches: 10. The CDR3 is 15 amino acids. This chain's CDR3 is CASSYTGGARTEAFF. In nucleotides, the CDR3 is TGTGCCAGCAGCTATACAGGGGGCGCAAGGACTGAAGCTTTCTTT.

Details on this clonotype: This could be a read error, since a much larger clone is one nucleotide away. This rearrangement joins TRBV7-3 to TRBJ2-1, with 8 bases matching TRBD2. The DNA end is a closer match to TRBJ2-7, so the J assignment may be wrong. CDR1 and CDR2 from the germline V gene are SGHTA and FQGTGA. The CDR3 runs 15 residues. CDR3 residues: CASSIGGGAGNEQYF. Written as DNA, the CDR3 is TGTGCCAGCAGCATCGGGGGGGGGGCGGGCAATGAGCAGTACTTC.

This clonotype has a handful of counts. The chain carries TRBV14 and TRBJ2-6, with 7 positions matching TRBD1. Germline V gives CDR1 SGHDN, CDR2 FVKESK. The trim removed 4 bases at V and 0 bases at J, leaving 9 bases unmatched. This CDR3 spans 18 amino acids. CDR3 nucleotide sequence: TGTGCCAGCAGCCTAAGGGACAGCAGTGTCTCTGGGGCCAACGTCCTGACTTTC. Translating gives CASSLRDSSVSGANVLTF.

This clonotype was seen a few times. The chain is built from TRBV9 and TRBJ1-1; D is undetermined. This CDR3 spans 14 amino acids. Germline loops: CDR1 SGDLS, CDR2 YYNGEE. V lost 4 bases and J 2 bases, leaving 12 bases between the germline ends. CDR3 coding DNA: TGTGCCAGCAGCATTAACAGCTATAACACTGAAGCTTTCTTT. It translates to CASSINSYNTEAFF.

This clonotype has ten or more counts. The chain joins TRBV12-3 or TRBV12-4 to TRBJ1-2; possible D gene TRBD1, 6 bases. The CDR3 sequence is 11 residues long. Trimming left V 11 bases short and J 5 bases short, with 12 bases between. The CDR3 coding sequence is TGTGCCGTGGGGCAGGGGTATGGCTACACCTTC. Encoded protein: CAVGQGYGYTF.

This clonotype was recorded at least ten times. The chain carries TRBV19 and TRBJ1-2; D is unresolved. This CDR3 has 12 residues. Per the germline V gene, CDR1 is LNHDA and CDR2 is SQIVND (reference sequence). Trimming removed 8 bases at V and 4 bases at J, with 11 bases between. CDR3 coding DNA: TGTGCCAGTGATTCCGGGAGCTATGGCTACACCTTC. Protein: CASDSGSYGYTF. The entire variable domain, with the rest obtained from reference TRBV19 and TRBJ1-2, is as follows: DGGITQSPKYLFRKEGQNVTLSCEQNLNHDAMYWYRQDPGQGLRLIYYSQIVNDFQKGDIAEGYSVSREKKESFPLTVTSAQKNPTAFYLCASDSGSYGYTFGSGTRLTVV.

This clonotype was counted at least ten times. The V and J genes are TRBV2 and TRBJ1-5; the D is unclear. The CDR3 is 14 residues long. V shed 3 bases and J shed 3 bases, with 9 bases lying between them. The germline CDR1 and CDR2 sequences are SNHLY and FYNNEI. CDR3 residues: CASSDITNNQPQHF. The CDR3 DNA follows: TGTGCCAGCAGTGATATCACCAACAATCAGCCCCAGCATTTT.